The next 26 T cell receptor beta chains were all read from a single sample in a study of T cell repertoires in cytomegalovirus infection. TCRdb passed the reads through MiXCR, listing each CDR3 protein once. The sample has some 100,000 distinct CDR3 sequences, less than 25% seen once. Sequencing was performed on CD8+ T cells from PBMCs. The receptors here all came from a human donor in good health (CMV status not recorded). Some clones in this sample may be carry-over from other donors' samples.

The chain couples TRBV6-2 or TRBV6-3 to TRBJ1-1; 10 nucleotides line up with TRBD1. The CDR3 is 15 amino acids. The germline gives CDR1 MNHEY, CDR2 SVGEGT. V shed 5 bases and J 5 bases; nucleotides not matched to a gene: 8. Written as DNA, the CDR3 is TGTGCCAGCAGTAGTCCGGGACAGGGGCGGACTGAAGCTTTCTTT. Protein sequence: CASSSPGQGRTEAFF.

This chain uses TRBV6-2 or TRBV6-3 with TRBJ2-1, with 12 bases identical to TRBD1. The CDR3 runs to 18 residues. V was clipped by 0 bases and J by 4 bases; unmatched bases: 7. Per germline, CDR1 MNHEY and CDR2 SVGEGT. CDR3 coding DNA: TGTGCCAGCAGTTACTCTCCCGGGACAGGGGGCCTGTACAATGAGCAGTTCTTC. It is translated as CASSYSPGTGGLYNEQFF.

The chain joins TRBV20-1 to TRBJ1-1, with 11 nucleotides matching TRBD1. V was clipped by 2 bases and J by 5 bases; unmatched bases: 4. The CDR3 is 14 residues long. CDR1 and CDR2 (germline): DFQATT, SNEGSKA (reference sequence). CDR3 residues: CSARTGQGATEAFF. CDR3 in DNA: TGCAGTGCTAGAACCGGACAGGGGGCTACTGAAGCTTTCTTT.

The CDR3 region is CASQNRDRGLVAEAFF. CDR3 DNA: TGTGCCAGCCAGAACCGGGACAGGGGTCTGGTCGCTGAAGCTTTCTTT. The chain links TRBV28 to TRBJ1-1; 10 bases are shared with TRBD1. V gave up 8 bases and J gave up 6 bases; unmatched junction bases: 15. The CDR3 runs 16 residues. Germline CDR1 is MDHEN and CDR2 is SYDVKM.

In this sample, this clonotype turned up a few times. V usage is TRBV27 and J usage is TRBJ2-2, with D unresolved. V lost 2 bases, J lost 0 bases, and 7 bases lay in between. The germline V gene encodes CDR1 MNHEY and CDR2 SMNVEV (reference sequence). The CDR3 length is 15 residues. The CDR3 nucleotides read TGTGCCAGCAGTTTAAACAGCCCGAACACCGGGGAGCTGTTTTTT. Translated, it gives CASSLNSPNTGELFF.

This clonotype has more than one count but fewer than ten. The J gene is TRBJ1-4, the V gene TRBV29-1; possibly TRBD1 for D (6 bases). V gave up 5 bases and J gave up 10 bases, with 23 bases separating them. The V gene's germline CDR1 is SQVTM and CDR2 ANQGSEA. This CDR3 is 15 amino acids long. The CDR3 sequence: CSVFLEAGEKGKLFF. The CDR3 bases are TGCAGCGTTTTTCTTGAAGCAGGGGAAAAAGGAAAACTGTTTTTT. Full variable domain (rest looked up from reference TRBV29-1 and TRBJ1-4): SAVISQKPSRDICQRGTSLTIQCQVDSQVTMMFWYRQQPGQSLTLIATANQGSEATYESGFVIDKFPISRPNLTFSTLTVSNMSPEDSSIYLCSVFLEAGEKGKLFFGSGTQLSVL.

The V gene is TRBV6-2 or TRBV6-3, the J gene TRBJ2-7; 7 bases match TRBD1. V dropped 2 bases and J dropped 2; count of bases not matched to a gene: 15. Germline-derived CDR1 and CDR2 are MNHEY and SVGEGT. The CDR3 totals 18 residues. For the CDR3, the DNA is TGTGCCAGCAGTTACCCACCCCGGACAGGCTACCCCCCCTACGAGCAGTACTTC. This sequence encodes CASSYPPRTGYPPYEQYF.

A few counts support this clonotype. The chain joins TRBV7-2 to TRBJ2-1; D may be TRBD2 (7 bases). The CDR3 is 16 amino acids. The V gene lost 0 bases and the J gene lost 8 bases, with 17 bases spanning the gap. CDR1 and CDR2 (germline): SGHTA, FQGNSA. The CDR3 sequence is CASSLAGIGGADEQFF. CDR3 coding DNA: TGTGCCAGCAGCTTAGCGGGGATTGGGGGGGCCGATGAGCAGTTCTTC.

This sequence joins TRBV29-1 and TRBJ2-7, with TRBD2 matching 14 bases. Germline lookup yields CDR1 SQVTM and CDR2 ANQGSEA. Trimming removed 6 bases from V and 5 bases from J; junction bases left unmatched: 12. This CDR3 spans 16 amino acids. The chain's CDR3 is CSVLRGTSGRFDEQYF. The CDR3 DNA reads TGCAGCGTCCTACGGGGGACTAGCGGGAGATTCGACGAGCAGTACTTC.

This chain joins TRBV6-2 or TRBV6-3 and TRBJ1-1; tentatively, D is TRBD1 (5 bases). Germline V gene lookup returns CDR1 MNHEY and CDR2 SVGEGT. With 4 bases removed from V and 11 bases from J, the gap between germline ends came to 14 bases. The CDR3 is 12 residues long. CDR3 sequence reads: CASSFSRDEAFF. The CDR3 bases are TGTGCCAGCAGTTTCTCCCGGGACGAGGCTTTCTTT.

The V gene is TRBV6-1, the J gene TRBJ1-5, with D perhaps matching TRBD1 (6 bases). Germline V gives CDR1 MNHNS, CDR2 SASEGT. The CDR3 spans 17 residues. V lost 5 bases, J lost 4 bases, and 21 bases lay in between. CDR3 DNA: TGTGCCAGCAGTCCAGAGCCGGATCAGGGGAGTAATCAGCCCCAGCATTTT. Encoded protein: CASSPEPDQGSNQPQHF.

This chain connects TRBV18 to TRBJ1-2; 7 bases are shared with TRBD1. The CDR3 is 14 amino acids. The V gene's germline CDR1 is KGHSH and CDR2 LQKENI. The ends lost 3 bases at V and 4 bases at J; junction bases unmatched: 5. The CDR3 loop is CASSPGRDSYGYTF. The CDR3 DNA is TGTGCCAGCTCACCGGGGCGGGACAGCTATGGCTACACCTTC.

This clonotype was recorded at least ten times. This chain connects TRBV5-1 to TRBJ2-7; 10 bases align to TRBD2. Trimming took 0 bases from V and 6 from J; bases not matched to a gene: 9. The CDR3 extends over 16 amino acids. Germline-derived CDR1 and CDR2 are SGHRS and YFSETQ. The CDR3: CASSLAGAGGPSEQYF. The CDR3 region has the DNA TGCGCCAGCAGCTTGGCCGGAGCGGGAGGGCCAAGCGAGCAGTACTTC.

By sample share, this clonotype is large. The chain joins TRBV7-2 to TRBJ2-5; unclear D gene. The germline V and J ends were trimmed by 1 base and 4 bases, with 4 bases remaining between them. This CDR3 region has 12 residues. The germline V gene has CDR1 SGHTA and CDR2 FQGNSA. The CDR3 is CASSLGRETQYF. The DNA for the CDR3 is TGTGCCAGCAGCTTAGGGCGAGAGACCCAGTACTTC.

This clonotype was detected many times. The chain couples TRBV7-2 to TRBJ2-7, with D perhaps assigned TRBD1 or TRBD2 (5 bases each). Germline assignment: CDR1 SGHTA and CDR2 FQGNSA. This CDR3 spans 18 amino acids. V was trimmed by 2 bases and J by 0 bases, leaving 20 bases between them. CDR3 sequence (DNA): TGTGCCAGCAGCTTACCCACCGGCAGGGAGCGGTCCTCCTACGAGCAGTACTTC. Its protein is CASSLPTGRERSSYEQYF.

The V call is TRBV2, the J call TRBJ2-7, with TRBD2 matching over 7 bases. Germline V gene sequence: CDR1 SNHLY, CDR2 FYNNEI. The trim removed 4 bases at V and 2 bases at J, leaving 8 bases unmatched. The CDR3 runs 15 residues. The CDR3 region has the DNA TGTGCCAGCAGTGCCGAAGCGGGACCGACCTACGAGCAGTACTTC. Its translation is CASSAEAGPTYEQYF. Full variable domain (rest looked up from reference TRBV2 and TRBJ2-7): EPEVTQTPSHQVTQMGQEVILRCVPISNHLYFYWYRQILGQKVEFLVSFYNNEISEKSEIFDDQFSVERPDGSNFTLKIRSTKLEDSAMYFCASSAEAGPTYEQYFGPGTRLTVT.

The chain uses TRBV11-2 and TRBJ2-1; 8 bases are a match to TRBD2. Germline V CDR1 and CDR2: SGHAT, FQNNGV. J lost 4 bases, V lost 1 base, and 9 bases had no gene match. The CDR3 has 17 residues. The CDR3: CASSLVSDGGGYNEQFF. CDR3 DNA: TGTGCCAGCAGCTTAGTGTCCGACGGGGGGGGATACAATGAGCAGTTCTTC.

The rearrangement uses TRBV29-1 and TRBJ1-2, with 11 bases matching TRBD1. Trimming at V came to 6 bases and at J to 6 bases, leaving 3 bases not matched to a gene. The length of the CDR3 is 12 residues. Germline-derived CDR1 and CDR2 are SQVTM and ANQGSEA. The CDR3 nucleotides read TGCAGCGTGGGACAGGGGGTCCATGGCTACACCTTC. Protein: CSVGQGVHGYTF.

This clonotype was recorded at least ten times. This sequence joins TRBV6-1 and TRBJ2-5; D is possibly TRBD1 (5 bases). Trimming cost V 7 bases and J 0 bases, with 9 bases left between them. Germline values: CDR1 MNHNS, CDR2 SASEGT. CDR3 length equals 13 residues. The CDR3 is CASTSGHQETQYF. The CDR3 bases are TGTGCCAGCACATCAGGGCACCAAGAGACCCAGTACTTC.

This clonotype appeared many times. The genes are TRBV7-2 and TRBJ1-5, with a weak D call TRBD1 (6 bases). The CDR3 has 15 amino acids. Germline CDR1 reads SGHTA; CDR2 reads FQGNSA. With 5 bases removed from V and 6 bases from J, the gap between germline ends came to 17 bases. The CDR3, as DNA: TGTGCCAGCAGCCCCCACAGGGTGGACAGTCAGCCCCAGCATTTT. Translation: CASSPHRVDSQPQHF.

This clonotype was seen at least ten times. The CDR3 protein is CASTLLGAGTEAFF. CDR3 DNA: TGTGCCAGCACCCTCTTAGGGGCGGGCACTGAAGCTTTCTTT. The chain carries TRBV7-2 and TRBJ1-1; tentatively, D is TRBD1 (5 bases). V lost 7 bases, J lost 4 bases, and 16 bases lay in between. This CDR3 has 14 residues. CDR1 and CDR2 from the germline V gene are SGHTA and FQGNSA.

This clonotype was counted only a few times. The chain couples TRBV7-9 to TRBJ2-7; D gene ambiguous. The germline V gene has CDR1 SEHNR and CDR2 FQNEAQ (reference sequence). The CDR3 is 14 amino acids. Trimming removed 4 bases from V and 4 bases from J, with 14 bases in between. CDR3 DNA: TGTGCCAGCAGCTCCCCCGCGGCGAGGTACGAGCAGTACTTC. Amino acid sequence: CASSSPAARYEQYF. Full variable domain (outside the CDR3, taken from reference TRBV7-9 and TRBJ2-7): DTGVSQNPRHKITKRGQNVTFRCDPISEHNRLYWYRQTLGQGPEFLTYFQNEAQLEKSRLLSDRFSAERPKGSFSTLEIQRTEQGDSAMYLCASSSPAARYEQYFGPGTRLTVT.

The gene calls are TRBV2 and TRBJ2-7, with 7 bases lining up with TRBD1. Germline CDR1 and CDR2: SNHLY and FYNNEI. V dropped 7 bases and J dropped 7; count of bases not matched to a gene: 10. The CDR3 totals 13 residues. CDR3 sequence: CASTFTQGYEQYF. The CDR3 DNA reads as TGTGCCAGCACCTTTACACAGGGGTATGAGCAGTACTTC.

The chain is built from TRBV6-2 or TRBV6-3 and TRBJ1-2; D not certain. The V gene lost 5 bases and the J gene lost 6 bases, with 13 bases spanning the gap. CDR1 and CDR2 from the germline V gene are MNHEY and SVGEGT. This CDR3 has 13 residues. CDR3 DNA: TGTGCCAGCAGTAGCCGAAGCTACGATGGCTACACCTTC. Its protein is CASSSRSYDGYTF.

The chain carries TRBV28 and TRBJ2-1; the match to TRBD1 covers 7 bases. Germline CDR1 reads MDHEN; CDR2 reads SYDVKM. Trimming cost V 5 bases and J 7 bases; bases outside gene matches: 5. The CDR3 is 13 residues long. CDR3 protein: CASSDRVLNEQFF. The CDR3 region has the DNA TGTGCCAGCAGTGACAGGGTCTTAAATGAGCAGTTCTTC.

The chain couples TRBV28 to TRBJ2-1; TRBD2 agrees at 7 bases. With V trimmed by 2 bases and J by 4 bases, 2 bases remained unmatched. The CDR3 spans 14 residues. CDR1 and CDR2 (germline): MDHEN, SYDVKM. CDR3: CASSLGGDYNEQFF. For the CDR3, the DNA is TGTGCCAGCAGTTTAGGGGGGGATTACAATGAGCAGTTCTTC.